This T cell receptor (beta chain) was sequenced during a study of CD4+ T cells in melanoma. The study, taken as a whole, reports: Reportedly, melanoma neoantigen-specific CD4+ T cells showed varied differentiation states.

Of note for this clone: Its target is unknown. Additional DNA sequences in this sample encode the identical CDR3.

Assay: immunoSEQ multiplex PCR; the TCRdb copy retains only in-frame clones and omits some. Of about 140,000 clones listed, 80% to 95% are singletons. The receptor was isolated from a human donor with melanoma.

Written as DNA, the CDR3 is TGCGCCAGCAGGGAAGGGCAGGGGGCAGATACGCAGTATTTT. Translating it yields CASREGQGADTQYF. This chain links TRBV5-1 with TRBJ2-3, with 7 bases that match TRBD1. V dropped 5 bases and J dropped 4; count of bases not matched to a gene: 7. The CDR3 has 14 amino acids. Germline V lookup: CDR1 SGHRS, CDR2 YFSETQ.